This T cell receptor (beta chain) was sequenced in a study of T cells in Graves' hyperthyroidism and ophthalmopathy. This CDR3 comprises 14 residues. Trimming took 4 bases from V and 9 from J; bases not matched to a gene: 10. The germline CDR1 and CDR2 sequences are SGHDT and YYEEEE. Stability of Graves' hyperthyroidism was defined as absent ophthalmopathy progression within 18 months. Template material for amplifying TCR beta CDR3 regions consisted of RNA transcripts. In the first-round RT-PCR of the TCR CDR3, the HTBI primer set was used. TCRdb used MiXCR to reprocess the multiplex PCR reads, holding one entry per CDR3 protein. This table holds hundreds of thousands of distinct CDR3 sequences, about 16% found once. This clonotype appeared many times.

The sequence was collected from a woman aged 25 to 39 with Graves' hyperthyroidism. The chain links TRBV5-6 to TRBJ2-1, with 7 bases aligning to TRBD2. Sequences were obtained from blood. The CDR3 coding sequence is TGTGCCAGCAGCCTAAGGACTAGTCGTCCTGAGCAGTTCTTC. This gives the protein CASSLRTSRPEQFF.